This TCR beta chain is from a study of Ad26.COV2.S vaccination and SARS-CoV-2 variants. The germline V gene has CDR1 SGHTA and CDR2 FQGNSA. V gave up 5 bases and J gave up 8 bases, with 19 bases separating them. CDR3 length: 15 residues. Treatment here: about 20 received Ad26.COV2.S at low or high dose, single or two shots; 5 received placebo; per-sample allocation not given. Day 63 following the first vaccine or placebo injection was when the samples were taken. Measured with immunoSEQ multiplex PCR; TCRdb has only the in-frame clones, and not every one. The data show some 500,000 clones, 80% to 90% seen once.

This chain connects TRBV7-2 to TRBJ2-1, with D maybe TRBD1 (7 bases). Sample: peripheral blood, taken in a trial of Ad26.COV2.S vaccine versus placebo. This receptor was taken from a person aged 18-65 years who received the Ad26.COV2.S COVID-19 vaccine or a placebo. The CDR3 here is CASSLAGQKSDEQFF. The CDR3 coding sequence is TGTGCCAGCAGCCTCGCGGGACAGAAGAGCGATGAGCAGTTCTTC.